The 31 T cell receptor beta chains given below trace back to one sample, sequenced in a study of blood T cell repertoires in COVID-19. Only in-frame clones appear in the TCRdb table, and some are missing; sequencing was by immunoSEQ multiplex PCR. The sample holds 250,000 to 300,000 clones, about 86% seen once. The sample consisted of peripheral blood. These receptors all stem from a man between 18 and 29 years old with active or convalescent COVID-19.

The V call is TRBV7-9, the J call TRBJ1-2, with 7 bases matching TRBD1. V was pared by 5 bases and J by 6 bases, with 6 bases of the junction left unmatched. Germline values: CDR1 SEHNR, CDR2 FQNEAQ (reference sequence). The CDR3 extends over 13 amino acids. The CDR3 coding sequence is TGTGCCAGCAGCGCCTTGACAGGGAATGGCTACACCTTC. Encoded protein: CASSALTGNGYTF. Combining the CDR3 with reference TRBV7-9 and TRBJ1-2 gives the whole variable domain DTGVSQNPRHKITKRGQNVTFRCDPISEHNRLYWYRQTLGQGPEFLTYFQNEAQLEKSRLLSDRFSAERPKGSFSTLEIQRTEQGDSAMYLCASSALTGNGYTFGSGTRLTVV.

The chain employs TRBV9 and TRBJ2-3; TRBD1 is a possible D gene (5 bases). V shed 3 bases and J shed 2 bases, with 7 bases lying between them. CDR3 length: 13 residues. Per germline, CDR1 SGDLS and CDR2 YYNGEE. CDR3 DNA: TGTGCCAGCAGCGAGGGGAACACAGATACGCAGTATTTT. Amino acids: CASSEGNTDTQYF.

The count of this clone is one. The chain links TRBV5-1 to TRBJ2-5, with D perhaps matching TRBD2 (7 bases). The length of the CDR3 is 15 residues. Trimming removed 3 bases from V and 2 bases from J, with 14 bases in between. Per the germline V gene, CDR1 is SGHRS and CDR2 is YFSETQ. Here the CDR3 DNA reads TGCGCCAGCAGCTCGTTAGGGGGGGTTCAAGAGACCCAGTACTTC. The encoded protein is CASSSLGGVQETQYF.

This chain links TRBV7-3 with TRBJ2-3; 8 bases are a match to TRBD2. Germline loops: CDR1 SGHTA, CDR2 FQGTGA. Trimming at V came to 2 bases and at J to 6 bases, leaving 10 bases not matched to a gene. The CDR3 length is 16 residues. CDR3 amino acids: CASSLLGLAGPDTQYF. The CDR3 DNA sequence: TGTGCCAGCAGCTTACTTGGCTTAGCGGGGCCCGATACGCAGTATTTT.

The chain has TRBV19 and TRBJ1-5; a possible D gene is TRBD1 (5 bases). CDR1 and CDR2 (germline): LNHDA, SQIVND (reference sequence). This CDR3 contains 17 residues. The V end was cut by 9 bases, the J end by 0 bases, with 21 bases between. This CDR3 is CARLPTETSYSNQPQHF. As DNA, the CDR3 is TGTGCCAGACTACCGACAGAGACTAGTTATAGCAATCAGCCCCAGCATTTT. The complete variable domain, with remaining parts taken from reference TRBV19 and TRBJ1-5, reads DGGITQSPKYLFRKEGQNVTLSCEQNLNHDAMYWYRQDPGQGLRLIYYSQIVNDFQKGDIAEGYSVSREKKESFPLTVTSAQKNPTAFYLCARLPTETSYSNQPQHFGDGTRLSIL.

This chain connects TRBV4-2 to TRBJ2-1; no clear D gene. Trimming cost V 4 bases and J 6 bases, with 13 bases left between them. Germline V lookup: CDR1 LGHNA, CDR2 YNFKEQ. This CDR3 has 14 amino acids. For the CDR3, the DNA is TGTGCCAGCAGCCTCTTCTCGACTCCCAATGAGCAGTTCTTC. It encodes CASSLFSTPNEQFF.

The chain has TRBV18 and TRBJ2-1; 9 bases fit TRBD2. Germline CDR1 is KGHSH and CDR2 is LQKENI. Trimming removed 6 bases from V and 3 bases from J; junction bases left unmatched: 6. The CDR3 totals 15 residues. The CDR3 DNA sequence: TGTGCCAGCTCTCAAGCTAGCGGGAACTACAATGAGCAGTTCTTC. It translates to CASSQASGNYNEQFF.

This clone was found a few times. J is TRBJ2-7 and V is TRBV30, with a weak D call TRBD2 (6 bases). This CDR3 is built from 14 residues. V lost 3 bases and J 4 bases, leaving 16 bases between the germline ends. Germline V lookup: CDR1 GTSNPN, CDR2 SVGIG (reference sequence). The CDR3 protein is CAWSAVGRKYEQYF. CDR3 sequence (DNA): TGTGCCTGGAGCGCCGTCGGGAGAAAGTACGAGCAGTACTTC.

This sequence joins TRBV11-3 and TRBJ2-1, with a weak D call TRBD2 (5 bases). The CDR3 covers 16 residues. The V gene's germline CDR1 is SGHNT and CDR2 YENEEA. V was clipped by 0 bases and J by 3 bases, with 12 bases between them. The CDR3 DNA follows: TGTGCCAGCAGCTTAGATCTGGGGAGCCACTACAATGAGCAGTTCTTC. Translation gives CASSLDLGSHYNEQFF.

This chain connects TRBV5-1 to TRBJ2-1, with 8 bases that match TRBD2. Germline CDR1 SGHRS, CDR2 YFSETQ. The V gene end was trimmed by 1 base and the J gene end by 0 bases; junction bases not matched to a gene: 3. This CDR3 comprises 16 residues. The CDR3 here is CASSLSGGSSYNEQFF. In nucleotides, the CDR3 is TGCGCCAGCAGCTTGAGCGGGGGAAGCTCCTACAATGAGCAGTTCTTC. The whole variable domain, filled in from reference TRBV5-1 and TRBJ2-1, reads KAGVTQTPRYLIKTRGQQVTLSCSPISGHRSVSWYQQTPGQGLQFLFEYFSETQRNKGNFPGRFSGRQFSNSRSEMNVSTLELGDSALYLCASSLSGGSSYNEQFFGPGTRLTVL.

The V gene is TRBV5-4, the J gene TRBJ2-2; 7 nucleotides match TRBD1. The J segment lost 7 bases and the V segment lost 5 bases, leaving 5 bases of the junction unmatched. Germline loops: CDR1 SGHNT, CDR2 YYREEE (reference sequence). The CDR3 consists of 13 residues. CDR3 region: CASSRDSHGELFF. The CDR3 region has the DNA TGTGCCAGCAGTCGGGACAGCCACGGGGAGCTGTTTTTT. The entire variable domain, with the rest obtained from reference TRBV5-4 and TRBJ2-2, is as follows: ETGVTQSPTHLIKTRGQQVTLRCSSQSGHNTVSWYQQALGQGPQFIFQYYREEENGRGNFPPRFSGLQFPNYSSELNVNALELDDSALYLCASSRDSHGELFFGEGSRLTVL.

With respect to this clone: Within the sample, other DNA sequences also encode this same CDR3. This chain joins TRBV5-1 and TRBJ2-7; TRBD1 agrees at 8 bases. CDR3 length: 15 amino acids. Germline V gene sequence: CDR1 SGHRS, CDR2 YFSETQ. V lost 0 bases to trimming and J lost 3 bases; unmatched junction nucleotides: 5. This CDR3 reads CASSLDQGAYYEQYF. CDR3 DNA: TGCGCCAGCAGCTTGGATCAGGGGGCGTACTACGAGCAGTACTTC.

This clone was detected only once. This sequence joins TRBV7-9 and TRBJ2-1, with D tentatively TRBD1 (5 bases). The CDR3 totals 16 residues. Deletions cut 1 base from V and 8 bases from J, with 18 bases between. Germline values: CDR1 SEHNR, CDR2 FQNEAQ (reference sequence). CDR3 bases: TGTGCCAGCAGCTTAGGTATCAGGGAATCAGGCGATGAGCAGTTCTTC. It translates to CASSLGIRESGDEQFF.

This clone occurred a few times. This chain joins TRBV2 and TRBJ2-2; 10 bases agree with TRBD1. Germline-derived CDR1 and CDR2 are SNHLY and FYNNEI. The CDR3 is made up of 15 amino acids. V lost 6 bases to trimming and J lost 1 base; unmatched junction nucleotides: 2. The CDR3 nucleotides are TGTGCCAGCAGCGGACAGGGGGTGAACACCGGGGAGCTGTTTTTT. It specifies CASSGQGVNTGELFF.

The chain combines TRBV9 with TRBJ2-3; D is unresolved. The ends were cut back, 0 bases at V and 2 bases at J, with 7 bases in the middle. The CDR3 runs 14 residues. The V gene's germline CDR1 is SGDLS and CDR2 YYNGEE. This CDR3 is CASSVAVNTDTQYF. CDR3 bases: TGTGCCAGCAGCGTAGCGGTGAACACAGATACGCAGTATTTT.

DNA for the CDR3: TGTGCCAGCAGTTATCGGGAGACCGGGGTGCCCCAGCATTTT. Translated: CASSYRETGVPQHF. The gene calls are TRBV6-5 and TRBJ1-5; D is unclear. V lost 3 bases and J lost 9, with 15 bases in between. Germline CDR1 MNHEY, CDR2 SVGAGI. This CDR3 spans 14 amino acids.

The rearrangement joins TRBV19 to TRBJ2-7; the D gene is possibly TRBD1 (6 bases). Germline V CDR1 and CDR2: LNHDA, SQIVND (reference sequence). V shed 7 bases and J shed 2 bases, with 18 bases lying between them. This CDR3 has 15 amino acids. DNA of the CDR3: TGTGCCAGTATCGAACAATTACAGGGTACCTACGAGCAGTACTTC. Its protein product is CASIEQLQGTYEQYF.

The chain uses TRBV6-6 and TRBJ2-7, with a weak D call TRBD2 (5 bases). The V end lost 0 bases, the J end lost 11 bases, and 14 bases lay between the germline ends. The V gene's germline CDR1 is MNHNY and CDR2 SVGAGI (reference sequence). The CDR3 runs 13 residues. In DNA, the CDR3 is TGTGCCAGCAGTTACTCGAATAGCCGGGATGAGTACTTC. This encodes CASSYSNSRDEYF.

The chain employs TRBV6-1 and TRBJ2-3; no firm D call. Germline CDR1 MNHNS, CDR2 SASEGT. Trimming pared 6 bases from V and 6 bases from J, leaving 13 bases between. CDR3 length equals 13 residues. This chain's CDR3 is CASRGPGWDTQYF. The CDR3 coding sequence is TGTGCCAGCAGGGGCCCTGGTTGGGATACGCAGTATTTT.

The rearrangement uses TRBV27 and TRBJ2-7, with TRBD2 matching 7 bases. CDR3 length equals 14 residues. Trimming removed 3 bases from V and 1 base from J; junction bases left unmatched: 3. Germline CDR1 is MNHEY and CDR2 is SMNVEV (reference sequence). CDR3 loop: CASSFGRESYEQYF. DNA of the CDR3: TGTGCCAGCAGTTTTGGGCGGGAGTCCTACGAGCAGTACTTC.

The chain carries TRBV5-5 and TRBJ1-2; TRBD1 matches 10 bases. Germline loops: CDR1 SGHKS, CDR2 YYEKEE (reference sequence). The ends lost 5 bases at V and 5 bases at J; junction bases unmatched: 3. The CDR3 has 13 amino acids. The CDR3 sequence: CASSVDRGYGYTF. The CDR3 DNA sequence: TGTGCCAGCAGTGTGGACAGGGGGTATGGCTACACCTTC.

The CDR3 spells CASKGGYNEQFF. In DNA, the CDR3 is TGTGCCAGCAAAGGGGGCTACAATGAGCAGTTCTTC. The gene calls are TRBV27 and TRBJ2-1; D might be TRBD1 (6 bases). The CDR3 is made up of 12 amino acids. Germline V gives CDR1 MNHEY, CDR2 SMNVEV (reference sequence). Trimming pared 7 bases from V and 3 bases from J, leaving 7 bases between.

V is TRBV21-1 and J is TRBJ2-7; the table calls TRBD1, which could not be checked here. TRBV21-1 corresponds to a pseudogene. This CDR3 is built from 14 residues. The CDR3 DNA reads TGTGCCAGCAGCAAAGGGACAGGGACCTACGAGCAGTACTTC. Residues: CASSKGTGTYEQYF.

As regards this clone: A clone one base away is much larger, so this may be a read error. The chain recombines TRBV6-2 or TRBV6-3 with TRBJ2-2, with 10 bases aligning to TRBD2. The V gene's germline CDR1 is MNHEY and CDR2 SVGEGT. With V trimmed by 5 bases and J by 1 base, 1 base remained unmatched. The CDR3 runs to 15 residues. The CDR3 sequence: CASSRTSGNTGELFF. CDR3 DNA sequence: TGTGCCAGCAGTCGGACTAGCGGGAACACCGGGGAGCTGTTTTTT.

This clone was seen once. The V call is TRBV5-1, the J call TRBJ1-6; TRBD1 matches at 8 bases. The CDR3 length is 14 residues. The junction had 5 bases not matched to a gene; V was cut back by 2 bases and J by 10 bases. Germline CDR1 SGHRS, CDR2 YFSETQ. The CDR3 region is CASSLLDRESPLHF. As DNA, the CDR3 is TGCGCCAGCAGCTTATTGGACAGGGAATCACCCCTCCACTTT.

The chain recombines TRBV13 with TRBJ2-1; D is perhaps TRBD2 (6 bases). Germline V gene lookup returns CDR1 PRHDT and CDR2 FYEKMQ (reference sequence). CDR3 length: 15 residues. V lost 5 bases to trimming and J lost 0 bases, with 11 bases between them. In nucleotides, the CDR3 is TGTGCCAGCAGCCCGGAGGGCTACTCCTACAATGAGCAGTTCTTC. It specifies CASSPEGYSYNEQFF.

In its sample, this clone was seen a few times. As DNA, the CDR3 is TGTGCCAGCAGCCAAGCCCTCCCGACTAGCGGGAGGGCCCACAATGAGCAGTTCTTC. Amino acids: CASSQALPTSGRAHNEQFF. The V gene is TRBV3-1 (or the pseudogene TRBV3-2), the J gene TRBJ2-1, with 14 positions matching TRBD2. Germline CDR1 is LGHDT and CDR2 is YNNKEL (reference sequence). V lost 1 base, J lost 5 bases, and 10 bases stayed unmatched. This CDR3 region has 19 residues.

Note on this clone: This specimen includes other DNA sequences encoding the same CDR3. The gene calls are TRBV30 and TRBJ1-5; possibly TRBD1 for D (6 bases). With 1 base removed from V and 7 bases from J, the gap between germline ends came to 11 bases. The CDR3 is made up of 13 amino acids. Germline loops: CDR1 GTSNPN, CDR2 SVGIG (reference sequence). CDR3 DNA sequence: TGTGCCTGGAGTGGGGGAACAGGGCAGCCCCAGCATTTT. As protein: CAWSGGTGQPQHF.

This chain connects TRBV29-1 to TRBJ1-5; 8 bases match TRBD1. This CDR3 has 14 amino acids. Germline CDR1 is SQVTM and CDR2 is ANQGSEA. The trim removed 6 bases at V and 5 bases at J, leaving 9 bases unmatched. CDR3 in DNA: TGCAGCGTCACACTGACAGGGGTCGATCAGCCCCAGCATTTT. It is translated as CSVTLTGVDQPQHF.

The table lists this clone with a few counts. The chain carries TRBV28 and TRBJ1-2, with D unresolved. The CDR3 runs to 12 residues. Germline-derived CDR1 and CDR2 are MDHEN and SYDVKM. Between the trimmed V and J ends, which lost 2 bases and 8 bases, there was a span of 9 bases. In DNA form, the CDR3 reads TGTGCCAGCAGTTTAATCAGCGTAGGCTACACCTTC. Translated: CASSLISVGYTF.

This clone turned up a few times. V is TRBV6-4 and J is TRBJ2-2; 8 bases map to TRBD1. The V gene end was trimmed by 5 bases and the J gene end by 3 bases; junction bases not matched to a gene: 2. There are 14 residues in the CDR3. The germline V gene encodes CDR1 MRHNA and CDR2 SNTAGT. CDR3 in DNA: TGTGCCAGCAGTTCGGACAGGGACACCGGGGAGCTGTTTTTT. Its protein product is CASSSDRDTGELFF.